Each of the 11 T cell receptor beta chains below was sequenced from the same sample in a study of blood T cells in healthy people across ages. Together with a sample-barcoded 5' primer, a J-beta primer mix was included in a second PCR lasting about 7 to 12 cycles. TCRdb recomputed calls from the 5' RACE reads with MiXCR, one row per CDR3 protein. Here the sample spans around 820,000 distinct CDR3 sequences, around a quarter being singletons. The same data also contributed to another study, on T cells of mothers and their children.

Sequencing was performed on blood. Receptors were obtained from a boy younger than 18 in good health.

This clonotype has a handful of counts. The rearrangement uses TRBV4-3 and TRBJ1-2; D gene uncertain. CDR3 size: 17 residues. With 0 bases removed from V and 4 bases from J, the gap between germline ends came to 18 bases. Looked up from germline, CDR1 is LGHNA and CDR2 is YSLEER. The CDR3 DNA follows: TGCGCCAGCAGCCAAGAACGGGCAACGGAGCGAACCTATGGCTACACCTTC. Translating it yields CASSQERATERTYGYTF.

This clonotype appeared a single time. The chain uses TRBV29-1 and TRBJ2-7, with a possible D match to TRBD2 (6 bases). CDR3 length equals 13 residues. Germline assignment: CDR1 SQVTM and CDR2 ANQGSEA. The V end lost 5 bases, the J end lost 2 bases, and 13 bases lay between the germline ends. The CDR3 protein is CSVTDRGTYEQYF. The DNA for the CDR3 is TGCAGCGTTACCGACCGGGGGACCTACGAGCAGTACTTC.

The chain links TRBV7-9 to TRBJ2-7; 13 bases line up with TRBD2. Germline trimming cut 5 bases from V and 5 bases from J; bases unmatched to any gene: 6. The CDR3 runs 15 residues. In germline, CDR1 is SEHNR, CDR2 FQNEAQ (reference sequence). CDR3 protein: CASSQTSGGLDEQYF. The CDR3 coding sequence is TGTGCCAGCAGCCAGACTAGCGGGGGGCTCGACGAGCAGTACTTC.

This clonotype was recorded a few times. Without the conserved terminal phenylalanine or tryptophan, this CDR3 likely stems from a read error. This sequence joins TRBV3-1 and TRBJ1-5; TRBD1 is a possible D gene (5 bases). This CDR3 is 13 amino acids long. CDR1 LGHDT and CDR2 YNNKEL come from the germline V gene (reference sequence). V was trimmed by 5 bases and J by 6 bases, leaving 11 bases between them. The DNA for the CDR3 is TGTGCCAGCAGCTTCCAGGGATCTCAGCCCCAGCATCTT. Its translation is CASSFQGSQPQHL.

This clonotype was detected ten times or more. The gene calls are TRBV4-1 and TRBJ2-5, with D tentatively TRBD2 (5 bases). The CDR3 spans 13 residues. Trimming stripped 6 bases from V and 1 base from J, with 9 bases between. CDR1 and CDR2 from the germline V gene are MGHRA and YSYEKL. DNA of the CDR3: TGCGCCAGCAGTCGAGGGCCCCAAGAGACCCAGTACTTC. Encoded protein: CASSRGPQETQYF.

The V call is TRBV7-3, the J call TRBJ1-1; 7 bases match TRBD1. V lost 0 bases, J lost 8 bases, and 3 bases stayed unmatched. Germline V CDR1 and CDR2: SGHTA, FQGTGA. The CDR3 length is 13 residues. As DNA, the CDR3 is TGTGCCAGCAGCTTAACGCCGGGACAGGAAGCTTTCTTT. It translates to CASSLTPGQEAFF.

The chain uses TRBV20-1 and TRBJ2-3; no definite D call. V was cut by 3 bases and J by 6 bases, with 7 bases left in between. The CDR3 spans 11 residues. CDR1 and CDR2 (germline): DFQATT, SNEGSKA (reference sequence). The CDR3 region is CSASAPDTQYF. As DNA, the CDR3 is TGCAGTGCTAGTGCTCCCGATACGCAGTATTTT.

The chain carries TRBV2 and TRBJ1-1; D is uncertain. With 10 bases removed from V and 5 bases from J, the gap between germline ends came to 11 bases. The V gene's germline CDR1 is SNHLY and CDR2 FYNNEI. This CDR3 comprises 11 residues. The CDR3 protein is CATGRGTEAFF. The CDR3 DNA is TGTGCCACCGGCCGAGGGACTGAAGCTTTCTTT.

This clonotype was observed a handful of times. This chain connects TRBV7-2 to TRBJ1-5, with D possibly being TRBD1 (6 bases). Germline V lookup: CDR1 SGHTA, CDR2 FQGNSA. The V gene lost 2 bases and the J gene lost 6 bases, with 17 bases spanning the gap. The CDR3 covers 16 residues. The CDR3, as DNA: TGTGCCAGCAGCTTAAAAGGGGCAGGGGTCGCTCAGCCCCAGCATTTT. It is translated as CASSLKGAGVAQPQHF.

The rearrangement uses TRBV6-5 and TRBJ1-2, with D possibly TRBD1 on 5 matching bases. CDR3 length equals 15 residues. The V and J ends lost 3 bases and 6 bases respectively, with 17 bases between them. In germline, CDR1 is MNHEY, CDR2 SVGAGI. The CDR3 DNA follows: TGTGCCAGCAGTTATTCCCGCCAGGGCGCTGATGGCTACACCTTC. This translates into CASSYSRQGADGYTF.

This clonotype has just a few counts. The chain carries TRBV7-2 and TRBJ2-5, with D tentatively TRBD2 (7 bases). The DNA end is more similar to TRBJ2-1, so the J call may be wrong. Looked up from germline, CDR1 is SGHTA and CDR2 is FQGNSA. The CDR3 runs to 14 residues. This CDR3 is CASSKEGGFNEQFF. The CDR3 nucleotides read TGTGCCAGCAGCAAGGAGGGGGGGTTCAATGAGCAGTTCTTC.